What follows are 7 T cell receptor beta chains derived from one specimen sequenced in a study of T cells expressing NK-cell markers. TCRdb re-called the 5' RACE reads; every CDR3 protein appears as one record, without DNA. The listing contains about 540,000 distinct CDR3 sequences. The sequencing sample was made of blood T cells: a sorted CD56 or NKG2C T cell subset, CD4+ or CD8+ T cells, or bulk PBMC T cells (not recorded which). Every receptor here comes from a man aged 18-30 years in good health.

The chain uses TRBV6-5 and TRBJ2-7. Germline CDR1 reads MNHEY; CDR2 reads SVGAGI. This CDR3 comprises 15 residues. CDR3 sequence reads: CASSYSLDGAYEQYF.

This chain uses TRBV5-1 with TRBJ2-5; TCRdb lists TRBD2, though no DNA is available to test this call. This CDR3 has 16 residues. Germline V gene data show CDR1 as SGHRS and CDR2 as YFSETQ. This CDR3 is CASSLGLAGGEETQYF.

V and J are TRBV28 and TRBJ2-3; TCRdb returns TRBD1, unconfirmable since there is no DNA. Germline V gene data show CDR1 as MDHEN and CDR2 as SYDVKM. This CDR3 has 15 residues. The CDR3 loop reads CASTGGRGNPDTQYF. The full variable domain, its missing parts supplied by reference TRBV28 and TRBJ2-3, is DVKVTQSSRYLVKRTGEKVFLECVQDMDHENMFWYRQDPGLGLRLIYFSYDVKMKEKGDIPEGYSVSREKKERFSLILESASTNQTSMYLCASTGGRGNPDTQYFGPGTRLTVL.

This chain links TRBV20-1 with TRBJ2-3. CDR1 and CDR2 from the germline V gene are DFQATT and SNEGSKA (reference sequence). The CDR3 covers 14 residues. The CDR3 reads CSASAHTNTDTQYF.

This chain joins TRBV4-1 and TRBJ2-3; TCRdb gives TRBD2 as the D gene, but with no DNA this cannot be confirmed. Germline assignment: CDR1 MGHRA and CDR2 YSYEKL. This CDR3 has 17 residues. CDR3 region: CASSQDFTSARTDTQYF.

CDR3 region: CASSAGTGGGSYEQYF. This chain joins TRBV5-1 and TRBJ2-7; TCRdb's D call, TRBD1, is unchecked because there is no DNA. Germline V gene data show CDR1 as SGHRS and CDR2 as YFSETQ. The CDR3 has 16 residues.

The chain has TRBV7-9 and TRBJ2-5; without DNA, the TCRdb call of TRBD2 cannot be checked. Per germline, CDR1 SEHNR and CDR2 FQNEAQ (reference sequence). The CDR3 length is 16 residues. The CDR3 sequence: CASSPLSWGERETQYF.